This passage covers 26 T cell receptor beta chains from one sample sequenced in a study of regulatory dendritic cells for organ transplantation. Clones were read by immunoSEQ multiplex PCR, and TCRdb kept only the in-frame ones, dropping some. The sample comprises some 12,000 clones, about 60% of which are singletons, and more than 0.95% rests with the top ten. CFSE-labeled sorted T cells met regulatory or mature dendritic cells for five to six days. Their recognized antigens are unknown. Sample: naive CD8+ T cells from blood cultured with dendritic cells. The sample's subset: CD45RA+ naive T cells. These receptors all stem from a human donor in good health.

The gene calls are TRBV5-8 and TRBJ2-5, with D maybe TRBD2 (6 bases). Trimming pared 4 bases from V and 7 bases from J, leaving 29 bases between. This CDR3 is 18 amino acids long. CDR1 is SGHTS and CDR2 is YDEGEE in the germline V gene. CDR3 coding DNA: TGTGCCAGCAGCCTTGAGGGTGGTCATTTTGGACGGAGGGGGACCCAGTACTTC. It yields the protein CASSLEGGHFGRRGTQYF.

This chain connects TRBV12-5 to TRBJ2-1, with 11 positions matching TRBD2. Per the germline V gene, CDR1 is LGHNT and CDR2 is FRNRAP. The CDR3 has 14 amino acids. The CDR3 bases are TGTGCCGTGGGTAGCGGGGGGGCCTACAATGAGCAGTTCTTC. Its protein is CAVGSGGAYNEQFF.

This clone occurred a few times. V and J are TRBV19 and TRBJ2-7; TRBD1 agrees at 7 bases. The CDR3 has 14 amino acids. Germline trimming cut 6 bases from V and 0 bases from J; bases unmatched to any gene: 5. Germline assignment: CDR1 LNHDA and CDR2 SQIVND (reference sequence). CDR3 loop: CASSIRDSSYEQYF. The CDR3, as DNA: TGTGCCAGTAGCATTCGGGACAGCTCCTACGAGCAGTACTTC.

V is TRBV6-6 and J is TRBJ2-7; D unresolved. V lost 6 bases to trimming and J lost 1 base, with 4 bases between them. Germline CDR1 and CDR2: MNHNY and SVGAGI (reference sequence). The CDR3 has 11 amino acids. CDR3 residues: CASSGSYEQYF. As DNA, the CDR3 is TGTGCCAGCAGCGGGTCCTACGAGCAGTACTTC.

This clone was recorded a few times. V is TRBV21-1 and J is TRBJ1-5; TRBD1, the table's D call, lacks a check against the DNA. TRBV21-1 is a listed pseudogene. The length of the CDR3 is 14 residues. CDR3 coding DNA: TGTGCCAGCTGTTGGGGCTCTAAAGGTCAGCCCCAGCATTTT. Protein: CASCWGSKGQPQHF.

This clone was found a few times. This chain uses TRBV2 with TRBJ1-5; TRBD1 matches 7 bases. Per the germline V gene, CDR1 is SNHLY and CDR2 is FYNNEI. The trim removed 4 bases at V and 7 bases at J, leaving 10 bases unmatched. The CDR3 covers 15 residues. The CDR3, as DNA: TGTGCCAGCAGTGCGATACAGGGGATAGCCCAGCCCCAGCATTTT. As protein: CASSAIQGIAQPQHF.

The chain joins TRBV5-8 to TRBJ1-2, with 9 bases identical to TRBD1. Germline lookup yields CDR1 SGHTS and CDR2 YDEGEE. The CDR3 is made up of 16 amino acids. With 5 bases clipped from V and 5 bases from J, the junction kept 13 bases outside the gene matches. CDR3 nucleotides: TGTGCCAGCAGTAGTTACCGGGACAGGGACCTTTATGGCTACACCTTC. It is translated as CASSSYRDRDLYGYTF.

This clone was counted a few times. The chain has TRBV13 and TRBJ1-2, with D maybe TRBD1 (5 bases). Trimming cost V 5 bases and J 2 bases, with 9 bases left between them. This CDR3 is 13 amino acids long. CDR1 PRHDT and CDR2 FYEKMQ come from the germline V gene (reference sequence). The CDR3 is CASSVDRNYGYTF. DNA for the CDR3: TGTGCCAGCAGCGTCGACAGAAACTATGGCTACACCTTC.

The rearrangement joins TRBV2 to TRBJ1-1; no clear D gene. Germline V gene lookup returns CDR1 SNHLY and CDR2 FYNNEI. V was shortened by 4 bases and J by 0 bases, with 9 bases between the two germline ends. The CDR3 consists of 14 residues. CDR3 protein: CASSVEGMNTEAFF. The CDR3, as DNA: TGTGCCAGCAGTGTGGAGGGCATGAACACTGAAGCTTTCTTT.

The V call is TRBV7-9, the J call TRBJ2-5, with D tentatively TRBD1 (5 bases). The germline V gene has CDR1 SEHNR and CDR2 FQNEAQ (reference sequence). Trimming pared 6 bases from V and 4 bases from J, leaving 15 bases between. This CDR3 is 14 amino acids long. CDR3 nucleotide sequence: TGTGCCAGCAGTCGGACACCGTTCCTAGAGACCCAGTACTTC. Protein product: CASSRTPFLETQYF.

The V and J genes are TRBV7-9 and TRBJ2-7; 8 bases are shared with TRBD1. This CDR3 spans 14 amino acids. V shed 4 bases, J shed 5 bases, and the junction held 7 bases outside the gene matches. Looked up from germline, CDR1 is SEHNR and CDR2 is FQNEAQ (reference sequence). The CDR3 DNA reads as TGTGCCAGCAGCTCCCCAGGGGGCGGGAACGAGCAGTACTTC. This sequence encodes CASSSPGGGNEQYF.

This clone was seen only a few times. The V gene is TRBV10-3, the J gene TRBJ2-1, with a possible D match to TRBD1 (5 bases). V was clipped by 7 bases and J by 3 bases, with 10 bases between them. The CDR3 covers 13 residues. Germline CDR1 ENHRY, CDR2 SYGVKD. CDR3 in amino acids: CAITIDSYNEQFF. CDR3 coding DNA: TGTGCCATCACCATCGACAGCTACAATGAGCAGTTCTTC.

CDR3 protein: CASSLLTGGHTEAFF. DNA for the CDR3: TGTGCCAGCAGCTTATTAACAGGGGGCCACACTGAAGCTTTCTTT. The genes are TRBV7-9 and TRBJ1-1; 9 bases map to TRBD1. The CDR3 runs 15 residues. J gave up 3 bases and V 2 bases, and 4 bases lay outside the gene matches. From germline, CDR1 is SEHNR and CDR2 FQNEAQ (reference sequence). Looking up the rest from reference TRBV7-9 and TRBJ1-1 gives the full variable domain: DTGVSQNPRHKITKRGQNVTFRCDPISEHNRLYWYRQTLGQGPEFLTYFQNEAQLEKSRLLSDRFSAERPKGSFSTLEIQRTEQGDSAMYLCASSLLTGGHTEAFFGQGTRLTVV.

The rearrangement uses TRBV27 and TRBJ2-7; 8 bases match TRBD1. From germline, CDR1 is MNHEY and CDR2 SMNVEV (reference sequence). After removal of 6 bases from V and 5 bases from J, the junction contained 9 bases not matched to a gene. The CDR3 covers 14 residues. This CDR3 reads CASRETGEQDEQYF. In DNA, the CDR3 is TGTGCCAGCAGGGAGACAGGGGAACAGGACGAGCAGTACTTC.

V is TRBV21-1 and J is TRBJ2-1; TRBD2 is taken as the D call from the table, unchecked against the DNA. TRBV21-1 is classified as a pseudogene. The CDR3 is 14 residues long. The DNA for the CDR3 is TGTGCCAGCGGGGGAGGGGAGTCCTACAATGAGCAGTTCTTC. Translated, it gives CASGGGESYNEQFF.

The rearrangement links TRBV27 to TRBJ1-2, with TRBD1 matching over 7 bases. V shed 6 bases, J shed 4 bases, and the junction held 14 bases outside the gene matches. The CDR3 is 16 amino acids. Germline V CDR1 and CDR2: MNHEY, SMNVEV (reference sequence). The CDR3 DNA follows: TGTGCCAGCAGGGGGGGCCCACAGGGGCAGAGCTATGGCTACACCTTC. Protein sequence: CASRGGPQGQSYGYTF.

The chain employs TRBV11-1 and TRBJ2-3; 12 nucleotides line up with TRBD2. The V gene's germline CDR1 is SGHAT and CDR2 FQDESV (reference sequence). With 5 bases clipped from V and 3 bases from J, the junction kept 9 bases outside the gene matches. The CDR3 runs to 17 residues. CDR3 coding DNA: TGTGCCAGCAGCACCCGGACTAGCGGGATGGGGACAGATACGCAGTATTTT. It translates to CASSTRTSGMGTDTQYF. Looking up the rest from reference TRBV11-1 and TRBJ2-3 gives the full variable domain: EAEVAQSPRYKITEKSQAVAFWCDPISGHATLYWYRQILGQGPELLVQFQDESVVDDSQLPKDRFSAERLKGVDSTLKIQPAELGDSAMYLCASSTRTSGMGTDTQYFGPGTRLTVL.

A few counts support this clone. Other DNA variants within this sample encode the same CDR3. V usage is TRBV19 and J usage is TRBJ1-5; TRBD1 matches at 7 bases. The CDR3 sequence is 14 residues long. In germline, CDR1 is LNHDA, CDR2 SQIVND (reference sequence). Trimming removed 5 bases from V and 2 bases from J; junction bases left unmatched: 3. The CDR3, as DNA: TGTGCCAGTAGTTTCGGGACAGGCAATCAGCCCCAGCATTTT. This codes for CASSFGTGNQPQHF.

The V gene is TRBV5-1, the J gene TRBJ2-5, with D maybe TRBD1 (6 bases). V was pared by 0 bases and J by 1 base, with 7 bases between. The CDR3 consists of 14 residues. Germline V gene sequence: CDR1 SGHRS, CDR2 YFSETQ. The CDR3 DNA follows: TGCGCCAGCAGCTTGGGGGACACCCAAGAGACCCAGTACTTC. It encodes CASSLGDTQETQYF.

This clone was seen more than once but under ten times. The chain carries TRBV10-3 and TRBJ2-7; 7 bases align to TRBD2. V gave up 9 bases and J gave up 4 bases; unmatched junction bases: 6. CDR3 length equals 12 residues. Germline-derived CDR1 and CDR2 are ENHRY and SYGVKD. DNA for the CDR3: TGTGCCATGGGAGCGGGGCCGTACGAGCAGTACTTC. Protein sequence: CAMGAGPYEQYF.

In this sample, this clone turned up a few times. This sequence joins TRBV6-5 and TRBJ2-7; D gene unclear. The CDR3 extends over 14 amino acids. V was trimmed by 2 bases and J by 0 bases, leaving 8 bases between them. Germline V gene lookup returns CDR1 MNHEY and CDR2 SVGAGI. The chain's CDR3 is CASSYAGYSYEQYF. In DNA form, the CDR3 reads TGTGCCAGCAGTTACGCAGGTTACTCCTACGAGCAGTACTTC.

The chain recombines TRBV9 with TRBJ1-6; the D gene is possibly TRBD1 (5 bases). V was trimmed by 5 bases and J by 9 bases, leaving 12 bases between them. The CDR3 spans 13 residues. Germline loops: CDR1 SGDLS, CDR2 YYNGEE. This CDR3 reads CASSSRGTSPLHF. DNA of the CDR3: TGTGCCAGCAGTAGTAGGGGTACTTCACCCCTCCACTTT.

This clone has only a few counts. V is TRBV2 and J is TRBJ2-7; TRBD2 is a possible D gene (6 bases). The CDR3 totals 13 residues. V lost 4 bases and J 3 bases, leaving 10 bases between the germline ends. The germline gives CDR1 SNHLY, CDR2 FYNNEI. CDR3 nucleotides: TGTGCCAGCAGTGGGGACTTATTCTACGAGCAGTACTTC. As protein: CASSGDLFYEQYF. The whole variable domain, remainder taken from reference TRBV2 and TRBJ2-7, is EPEVTQTPSHQVTQMGQEVILRCVPISNHLYFYWYRQILGQKVEFLVSFYNNEISEKSEIFDDQFSVERPDGSNFTLKIRSTKLEDSAMYFCASSGDLFYEQYFGPGTRLTVT.

The rearrangement links TRBV6-6 to TRBJ2-3; perhaps TRBD1 as D (6 bases). Per the germline V gene, CDR1 is MNHNY and CDR2 is SVGAGI (reference sequence). This CDR3 comprises 13 residues. V was shortened by 8 bases and J by 3 bases, with 12 bases between the two germline ends. Here the CDR3 DNA reads TGTGCCAGCGTAGGGACATTGACAGATACGCAGTATTTT. Protein sequence: CASVGTLTDTQYF.

This chain connects TRBV5-6 to TRBJ2-7; TRBD1 matches 9 bases. V gave up 4 bases and J gave up 0 bases; unmatched junction bases: 5. This CDR3 has 15 amino acids. Germline V CDR1 and CDR2: SGHDT, YYEEEE. Here the CDR3 reads CASSSRDRDSYEQYF. The CDR3 DNA reads TGTGCCAGCAGCAGCCGGGACAGGGACTCCTACGAGCAGTACTTC.

CDR3 loop: CASGHRGSGYTF. As DNA, the CDR3 is TGTGCCAGCGGTCACAGGGGGTCTGGCTACACCTTC. The chain recombines TRBV27 with TRBJ1-2, with 8 bases identical to TRBD1. This CDR3 spans 12 amino acids. Per the germline V gene, CDR1 is MNHEY and CDR2 is SMNVEV (reference sequence). Trimming removed 8 bases from V and 7 bases from J; junction bases left unmatched: 6.